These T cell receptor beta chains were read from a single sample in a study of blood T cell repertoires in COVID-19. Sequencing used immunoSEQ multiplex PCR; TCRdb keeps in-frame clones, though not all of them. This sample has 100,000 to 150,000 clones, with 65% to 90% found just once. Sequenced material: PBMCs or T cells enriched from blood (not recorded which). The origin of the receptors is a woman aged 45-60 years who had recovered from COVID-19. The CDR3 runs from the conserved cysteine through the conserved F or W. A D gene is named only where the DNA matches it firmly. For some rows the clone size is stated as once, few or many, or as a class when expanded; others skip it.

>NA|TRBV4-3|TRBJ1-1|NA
TGCGCCAGCAGCCAAGAGTGGGCAGGCGACACTGGTACTTTCTTT
CASSQEWAGDTGTFF
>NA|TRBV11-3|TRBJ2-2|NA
TGTGCCAGCAGCTCCGGCCGAGGTATACCCGGGGAGCTGTTTTTT
CASSSGRGIPGELFF
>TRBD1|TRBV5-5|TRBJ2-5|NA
TGTGCCAGCAGCCCAGGACAGGTTCGCCAAGAGACCCAGTACTTC
CASSPGQVRQETQYF
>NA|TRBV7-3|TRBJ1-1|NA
TGTGCCAGCAGCTTGGGGCAGGGGCGGACGGCTGAAGCTTTCTTT
CASSLGQGRTAEAFF
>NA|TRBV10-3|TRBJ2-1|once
TGTGCCATCAGTGACACAACTAGGGGGGGGAATGAGCAGTTCTTC
CAISDTTRGGNEQFF
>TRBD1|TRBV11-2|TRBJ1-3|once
TGTGCCAGCAGCAGGGACAGGGATAAAAACACCATATATTTT
CASSRDRDKNTIYF
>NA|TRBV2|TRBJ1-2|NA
TGTGCCAGCAGTGGACAGGCCTATGGCTACACCTTC
CASSGQAYGYTF
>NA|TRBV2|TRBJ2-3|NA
TGTGCCAGCAGTGACAGGGGAGGGGCAGATACGCAGTATTTT
CASSDRGGADTQYF
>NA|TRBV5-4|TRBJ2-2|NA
TGTGCCAGCAGCTTGCCAGGTGGCACCACAGGGACCGGGGAGCTGTTTTTT
CASSLPGGTTGTGELFF
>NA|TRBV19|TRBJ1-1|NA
TGTGCCAGTAGTATAGTTACAGGGTTCCCGAACACTGAAGCTTTCTTT
CASSIVTGFPNTEAFF
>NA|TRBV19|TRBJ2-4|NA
TGTGCCAGCCCGACGCGGGGCACCAAAAACATTCAGTACTTC
CASPTRGTKNIQYF
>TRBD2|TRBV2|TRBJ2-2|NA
TGTGGGGGGAGGGAGAACACCGGGGAGCTGTTTTTT
CGGRENTGELFF
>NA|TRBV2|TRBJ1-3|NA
TGTGCCAGCAGTGAAGCATATTCTGGAAACACCATATATTTT
CASSEAYSGNTIYF
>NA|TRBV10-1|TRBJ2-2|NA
TGCGCCAGCGGAGACTCCAGGGGCCGGGGCGGGGAGCTGTTTTTT
CASGDSRGRGGELFF
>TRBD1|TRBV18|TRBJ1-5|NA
TGTGCCAGCTCACCAGGACAGGATCAGCCCCAGCATTTT
CASSPGQDQPQHF
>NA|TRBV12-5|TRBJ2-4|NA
TGTGCTAGTGGTTTGGGGGGGACAAACGGAAACATTCAGTACTTC
CASGLGGTNGNIQYF
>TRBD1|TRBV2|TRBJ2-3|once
TGTGCCAGCAGACAGGGGGCAGATACGCAGTATTTT
CASRQGADTQYF
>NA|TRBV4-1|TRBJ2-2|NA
TGCGCCAGCAGCCAAGATCCGGGGAGTACGCACACCGGGGAGCTGTTTTTT
CASSQDPGSTHTGELFF
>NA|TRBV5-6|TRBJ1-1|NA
TGTGCCAGCAGCTTATCCCCGCGGGAGAACACTGAAGCTTTCTTT
CASSLSPRENTEAFF
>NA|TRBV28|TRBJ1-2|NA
TGTGCCGCGTTGTCCAACTATGGCTACACCTTC
CAALSNYGYTF
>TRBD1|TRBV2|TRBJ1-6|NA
TGTGCCAGCACACCCGGGACAGATAGCTCCTATAATTCACCCCTCCACTTT
CASTPGTDSSYNSPLHF
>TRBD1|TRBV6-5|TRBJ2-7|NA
TGTGCCAGCAGTAGGGGACAGGGTGAGACCTACGAGCAGTACTTC
CASSRGQGETYEQYF
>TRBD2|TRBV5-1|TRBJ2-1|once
TGCGCCAGCAGTTGGACGGGGGGTAATGAGCAGTTCTTC
CASSWTGGNEQFF
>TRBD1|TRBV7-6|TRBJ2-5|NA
TGTGCCAGCAGCTTCGGGGACAGAGCTCAAGAGACCCAGTACTTC
CASSFGDRAQETQYF
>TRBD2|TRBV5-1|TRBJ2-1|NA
TGCGCCAGCAGCGGCAGCGGGGGGGCTTACAATGAGCAGTTCTTC
CASSGSGGAYNEQFF
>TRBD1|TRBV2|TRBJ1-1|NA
TGTGCCAGCAGCCCACAGGGGGGAAGCACTGAAGCTTTCTTT
CASSPQGGSTEAFF
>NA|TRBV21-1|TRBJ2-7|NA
TGTGCCAGCAGCAAAATCAAACCCCGGGACAGGGTAGGCTACGAGCAGTACTTC
CASSKIKPRDRVGYEQYF
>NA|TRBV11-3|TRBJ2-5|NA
TGTGCCAGCAGCTTAGGTCTCCGAGAGACCCAGTACTTC
CASSLGLRETQYF
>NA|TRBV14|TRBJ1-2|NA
TGTGCCAGCAGCCAAGGAAATAGCTATGGCTACACCTTC
CASSQGNSYGYTF
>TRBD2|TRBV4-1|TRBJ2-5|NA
TGCGCCAGCAGCCCCGCCGGGACTAGCGGGGCCCAAGAGACCCAGTACTTC
CASSPAGTSGAQETQYF
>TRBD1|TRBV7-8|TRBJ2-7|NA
TGTGCCAGCAGCTCGGACAGGGGTGGCGAGCAGTACTTC
CASSSDRGGEQYF
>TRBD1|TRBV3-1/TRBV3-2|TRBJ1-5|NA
TGTGCCAGCAGCACTGGGACAGGGGCAGCCGGGCCCCAGCATTTT
CASSTGTGAAGPQHF
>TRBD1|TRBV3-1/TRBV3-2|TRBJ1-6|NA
TGTGCCAGCAGCCCCGTTTCCCCGACAGGGGGTAGTAATTCACCCCTCCACTTT
CASSPVSPTGGSNSPLHF
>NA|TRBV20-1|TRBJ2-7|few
TGCAGTGTTCAGGACAGTTACGAGCAGTACTTC
CSVQDSYEQYF
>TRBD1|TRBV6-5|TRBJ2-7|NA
TGTGCCAGCAGTTACTCGGTTACAGGGGGCGAGCAGTACTTC
CASSYSVTGGEQYF
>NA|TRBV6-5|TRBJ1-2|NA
TGTGCCAGCAGTTACAGATCCCCGGGGGACGGGCATGGCTACACCTTC
CASSYRSPGDGHGYTF
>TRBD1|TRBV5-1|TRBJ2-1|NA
TGCGCCAGCAGCTTGGCCCAGGGGGCCTACAATGAGCAGTTCTTC
CASSLAQGAYNEQFF
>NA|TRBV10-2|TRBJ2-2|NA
TGCGCCAGCAGTGGTAACCGGGTAGGGGAGCTGTTTTTT
CASSGNRVGELFF
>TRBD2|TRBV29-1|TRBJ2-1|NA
TGCAGCGGGAGGGGCGGGGGCTACAATGAGCAGTTCTTC
CSGRGGGYNEQFF
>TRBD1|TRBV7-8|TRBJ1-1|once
TGTGCCAGCAGCTTAGTGGGACAGGAGTTCCTTGAAGCTTTCTTT
CASSLVGQEFLEAFF
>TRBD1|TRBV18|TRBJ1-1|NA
TGTGCCAGCTCACCGGACAGGGGCAACACTGAAGCTTTCTTT
CASSPDRGNTEAFF
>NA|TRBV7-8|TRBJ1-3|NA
TGTGCCAGCAGCCCGATGACGGGCTCTGGAAACACCATATATTTT
CASSPMTGSGNTIYF
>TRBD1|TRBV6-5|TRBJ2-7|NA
TGTGCCAGCAGTCAGGACAGGGGGTACGAGCAGTACTTC
CASSQDRGYEQYF
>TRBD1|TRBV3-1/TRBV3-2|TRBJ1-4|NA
TGTGCCAGCAGCCAAGAGAAGTCGACAGGGGAATTCGGAAAACTGTTTTTT
CASSQEKSTGEFGKLFF
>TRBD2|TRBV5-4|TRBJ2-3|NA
TGTGCCAGCAGCCCGGGAGGTCAGGATACGCAGTATTTT
CASSPGGQDTQYF
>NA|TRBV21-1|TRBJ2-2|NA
TGTGCCAGCAGCAAAGCGGTTACCAGGGGGAGGACCGGGGAGCTGTTTTTT
CASSKAVTRGRTGELFF
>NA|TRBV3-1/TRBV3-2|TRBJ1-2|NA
TGTGCCTCCTGGCCCTATGGCTACACCTTC
CASWPYGYTF
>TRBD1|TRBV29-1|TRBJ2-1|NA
TGCAGCGTGCGGACAGGGGGCGGTGAGCAGTTCTTC
CSVRTGGGEQFF
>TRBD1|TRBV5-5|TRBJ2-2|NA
TGTGCCAGCAGCTATCCGGGACAGGGGGCGTACGACACCGGGGAGCTGTTTTTT
CASSYPGQGAYDTGELFF
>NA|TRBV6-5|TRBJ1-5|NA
TGTGCCAGCAGCTGGACCGACCGGGGTGGGCAGCCCCAGCATTTT
CASSWTDRGGQPQHF